This T cell receptor beta chain was sequenced during a study of cytomegalovirus exposure and HLA in healthy donors. Findings and caveats of the study: Reports state that TCR beta sequences accurately predicted most subjects' HLA-A and HLA-B alleles. Previously analyzed data showed that most TCR beta V segments were productive at a frequency of about 87% or about 30%. A missense DCLRE1C variant was associated with V- and J-gene trimming of TCR beta chains in a later analysis, and an independent cohort replicated the association.

In the PCR, 60 Vbeta and 13 Jbeta primers were used. Per the original data handling: Later work found approximately 80 million unique TCR beta chains, with 9 million to 13 million shared. TCRdb's table, derived via immunoSEQ multiplex PCR, lists solely in-frame clones and lacks some. V and J calls and clone size are as listed in that table; D and trimming were resolved from the DNA. This table has 90,000 to 100,000 clones, about 80% appearing once. CDR3 length equals 17 residues. Unmatched junction bases numbered 10, after V lost 6 bases and J lost 3 bases. Germline V gene lookup returns CDR1 MNHEY and CDR2 SMNVEV (reference sequence). Concerning this clone: What it binds is unknown.

The sample comprised PBMCs. The chain uses TRBV27 and TRBJ2-1; 11 bases map to TRBD2. The TCR comes from a man aged 35 to 55 in good health and CMV-seronegative. CDR3 DNA: TGTGCCAGCAGACGTAGGTGGGGACTAGCGGACTACAATGAGCAGTTCTTC. Protein product: CASRRRWGLADYNEQFF.